Sequencing of this T cell receptor beta chain was carried out in a study of tissue T cells after allogeneic stem cell transplantation. General study points: Blood and spleen captured only part of the tissue TCR repertoire. This small cohort was clinically heterogeneous, and sampling depth was a limitation.

This clone was seen more than once but under ten times. Its antigen is still unknown. Gene names denote mouse genes. The read falls 1 residue short of the CDR3 end, and the missing part is taken from the germline J gene. Assay used: immunoSEQ multiplex PCR; TCRdb lists only in-frame clones, some missing. The sample records 560 or so clones, roughly 70% being singletons. CDR1 NSHNY and CDR2 SYGAGN come from the germline V gene. The trim removed 3 bases at V and 4 bases at J, leaving 3 bases unmatched. The CDR3 runs to 13 residues. This chain joins TRBV13-1 and TRBJ2-7; TRBD2 agrees at 8 bases. The clonotype was recovered from a female BALB/c mouse in good health. The strain's MHC haplotype is H2-d. The sequenced material came from liver tissue. The DNA read from the CDR3 is TGTGCCAGCAGTGGGGGACTGGAGTATGAACAGTAC. Translating gives CASSGGLEYEQY. The CDR3, in full, reads CASSGGLEYEQYF.